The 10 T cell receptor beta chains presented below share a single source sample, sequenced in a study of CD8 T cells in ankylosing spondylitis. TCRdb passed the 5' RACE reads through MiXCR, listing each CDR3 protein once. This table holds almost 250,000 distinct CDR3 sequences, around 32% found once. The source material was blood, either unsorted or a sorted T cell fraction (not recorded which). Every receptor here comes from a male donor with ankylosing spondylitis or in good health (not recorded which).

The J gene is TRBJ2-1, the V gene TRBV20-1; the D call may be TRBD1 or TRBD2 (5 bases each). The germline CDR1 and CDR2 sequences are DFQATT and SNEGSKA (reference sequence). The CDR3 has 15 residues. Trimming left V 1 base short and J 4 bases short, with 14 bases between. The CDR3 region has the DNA TGCAGTGCTAGAGCCGGGGCCGAGTCATACAATGAGCAGTTCTTC. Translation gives CSARAGAESYNEQFF.

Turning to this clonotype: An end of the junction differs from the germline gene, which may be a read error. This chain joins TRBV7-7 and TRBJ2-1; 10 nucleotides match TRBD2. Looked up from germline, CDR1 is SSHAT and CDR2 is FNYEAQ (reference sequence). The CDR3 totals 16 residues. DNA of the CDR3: TGTGCTAGCAGCTTATCTGAGGCTAGCGGGGGTAATGAGCAGTTCTTC. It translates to CASSLSEASGGNEQFF.

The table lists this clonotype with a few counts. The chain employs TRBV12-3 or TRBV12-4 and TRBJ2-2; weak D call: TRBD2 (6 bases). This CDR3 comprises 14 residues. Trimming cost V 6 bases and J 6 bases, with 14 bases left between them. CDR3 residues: CASSRRLEAGELFF. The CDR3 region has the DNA TGTGCCAGCAGCCGTCGACTAGAGGCCGGGGAGCTGTTTTTT.

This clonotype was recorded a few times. CDR3 DNA sequence: TGTGCCACCAGCAGAGAAAATGTAGGCGAGCAGTACTTC. This translates into CATSRENVGEQYF. The rearrangement joins TRBV15 to TRBJ2-7; no firm D call. The CDR3 is 13 residues long. V shed 0 bases and J shed 6 bases, with 9 bases lying between them. Germline CDR1 is LNHNV and CDR2 is YYDKDF (reference sequence).

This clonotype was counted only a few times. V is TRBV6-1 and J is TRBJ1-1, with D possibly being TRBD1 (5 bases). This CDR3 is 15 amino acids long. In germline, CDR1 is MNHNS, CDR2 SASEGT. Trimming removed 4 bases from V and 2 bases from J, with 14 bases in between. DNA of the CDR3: TGTGCCAGCAGTGCCCAGGGACGACAAAACACTGAAGCTTTCTTT. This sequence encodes CASSAQGRQNTEAFF.

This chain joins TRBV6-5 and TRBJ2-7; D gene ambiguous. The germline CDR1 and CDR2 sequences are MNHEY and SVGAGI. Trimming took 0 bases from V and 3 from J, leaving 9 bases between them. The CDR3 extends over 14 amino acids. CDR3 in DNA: TGTGCCAGCAGTTACTCGGCCGAAGTCTACGAGCAGTACTTC. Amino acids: CASSYSAEVYEQYF.

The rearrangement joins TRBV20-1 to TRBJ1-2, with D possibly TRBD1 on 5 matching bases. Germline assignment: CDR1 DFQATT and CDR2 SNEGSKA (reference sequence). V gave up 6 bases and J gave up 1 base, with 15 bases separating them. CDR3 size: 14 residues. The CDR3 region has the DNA TGCAGTGCCCGAGATGGCAGGGATAACTATGGCTACACCTTC. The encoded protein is CSARDGRDNYGYTF.

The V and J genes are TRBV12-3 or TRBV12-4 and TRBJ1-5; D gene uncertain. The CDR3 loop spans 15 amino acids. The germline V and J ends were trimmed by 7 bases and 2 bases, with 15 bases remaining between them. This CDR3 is CASTEVEGGNQPQHF. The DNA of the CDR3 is TGTGCCAGCACCGAGGTTGAAGGAGGCAATCAGCCCCAGCATTTT.

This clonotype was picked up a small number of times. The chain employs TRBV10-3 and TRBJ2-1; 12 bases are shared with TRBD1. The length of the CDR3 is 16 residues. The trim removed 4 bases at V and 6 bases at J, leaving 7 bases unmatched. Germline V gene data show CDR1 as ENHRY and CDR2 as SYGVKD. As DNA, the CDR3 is TGTGCCATCAGTGCACCGGGACAGGGGGCCATCAATGAGCAGTTCTTC. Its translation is CAISAPGQGAINEQFF.

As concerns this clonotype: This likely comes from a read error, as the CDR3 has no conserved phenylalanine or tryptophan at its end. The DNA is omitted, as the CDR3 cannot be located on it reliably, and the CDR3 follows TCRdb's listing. The CDR3 is CASSSGTTGPTLL. The chain is built from TRBV12-3 or TRBV12-4 and TRBJ1-2. The CDR3 length equals 13 residues, ends included.